This TCR beta chain comes out of a study of beta chain features in type 1 diabetes. Study-level background: The patients were much like the healthy donors in age, gender and cell yields. Study results and caveats: Equally in patients and controls, shorter templates might have been favored by PCR. Researchers reported that naive, central memory and Treg TCRB repertoires appeared more similar in patients than in healthy donors. Shortening that was moderate but significant affected the TCRB CDR3s of Type 1 diabetes patients in all four CD4+ subsets.

With 2 bases clipped from V and 5 bases from J, the junction kept 4 bases outside the gene matches. The germline gives CDR1 SGHVS, CDR2 FQNEAQ. There are 15 residues in the CDR3. This clone occurred a few times. Its cognate antigen is unknown. The authors reverse transcribed all of the isolated RNA, so sequencing captured expressed TCRB transcripts. This table comes from immunoSEQ multiplex PCR, and its TCRdb copy is limited to in-frame clones, with some not included. The sample holds 350,000 to 450,000 clones, about 15% seen once. This TCR came from a man aged 30 to 39 in good health. Sequenced sample: naive CD4+ T cells from blood. This sequence joins TRBV7-8 and TRBJ2-3; 10 positions match TRBD1. CDR3 coding DNA: TGTGCCAGCAGCTTATCGGGACAGGGGTTAGATACGCAGTATTTT. Amino acid sequence: CASSLSGQGLDTQYF.